Given below is one TCR beta chain in context. After constant-region reverse-primer amplification, full-length variable regions underwent semi-nested PCR with Nested Universal Primer A. TCRdb reanalysed the 5' RACE reads using MiXCR and keeps one entry per CDR3 protein. The sample carries some 8,000 distinct CDR3 sequences, 50% to 55% recorded once. Trimming stripped 0 bases from V and 0 bases from J, with 9 bases between. CDR1 is LGHDT, CDR2 YNNKEL, per germline (reference sequence). The CDR3 length is 15 residues. The receptor comes from a female donor with breast cancer. Sequencing was done on a sample of memory CD4+ T cells sorted from a lymph node. The sample's subset: memory CD4+ T cells, CD4+CD45RO+CD25-. This chain links TRBV3-1 with TRBJ2-7, with D maybe TRBD1 (6 bases). This chain's CDR3 is CASSQDRGTSYEQYF. The CDR3 DNA reads as TGTGCCAGCAGCCAAGACAGGGGTACCTCCTACGAGCAGTACTTC.